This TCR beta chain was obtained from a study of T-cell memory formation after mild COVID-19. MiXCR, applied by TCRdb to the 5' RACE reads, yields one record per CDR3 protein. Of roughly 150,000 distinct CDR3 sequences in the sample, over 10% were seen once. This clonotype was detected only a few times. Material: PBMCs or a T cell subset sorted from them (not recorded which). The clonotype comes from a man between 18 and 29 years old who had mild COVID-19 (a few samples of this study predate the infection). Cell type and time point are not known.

CDR3 nucleotide sequence: TGTGCCAGCAGTGGAATACAGGGGTACCCTGAAGCTTTCTTT. Translating gives CASSGIQGYPEAFF. This chain uses TRBV2 with TRBJ1-1; 7 bases match TRBD1. Germline V CDR1 and CDR2: SNHLY, FYNNEI. V dropped 4 bases and J dropped 6; count of bases not matched to a gene: 8. This CDR3 spans 14 amino acids.